This is a list of T cell receptor beta chains from one sample in a study of blood T cell repertoires in COVID-19. The method was immunoSEQ multiplex PCR; TCRdb's version includes in-frame clones alone and lacks a portion of them. The sample has approximately 250,000 clones; 83% are singletons. The specimen sequenced was peripheral blood. Every receptor here comes from a human donor in a cohort sampled during active COVID-19. The CDR3 runs from the conserved cysteine through the conserved F or W.

V gene	J gene	CDR3 protein
TRBV18	TRBJ2-5	CASSPPRTGGRETQYF
TRBV18	TRBJ1-5	CASSNRGGNQPQHF
TRBV7-9	TRBJ2-1	CASSLSSGGLWNEQFF
TRBV10-1	TRBJ2-1	CASSAGQGINEQFF
TRBV6-5	TRBJ1-2	CASSYSQDNYGYTF
TRBV3-1/TRBV3-2	TRBJ2-1	CASSQQGLNEQFF
TRBV20-1	TRBJ2-1	CSRQGNNEQFF
TRBV18	TRBJ2-1	CASSPRLAGDGEQFF
TRBV2	TRBJ2-1	CASSDYSLEQFF
TRBV10-1	TRBJ2-3	CASSGGQGLTDTQYF
TRBV21-1	TRBJ2-4	CASSKDQRITYF
TRBV5-4	TRBJ2-2	CASSPRLAGGRGGELFF
TRBV10-3	TRBJ1-6	CAISTGTGGNNSPLHF
TRBV15	TRBJ1-2	CATSRDILRRGGTNYGYTF
TRBV5-1	TRBJ2-1	CASSASGSSYNEQFF
TRBV7-7	TRBJ2-5	CASSLSGGLGETQYF
TRBV7-2	TRBJ1-4	CASSPRGQGREKLFF
TRBV5-1	TRBJ2-3	CASSLLDREGDTQYF
TRBV2	TRBJ2-2	CASSDVGLAGENTGELFF
TRBV7-9	TRBJ1-4	CASSLKGVGQGHEKLFF
TRBV4-1	TRBJ2-7	CASSQVGQGAYEQYF
TRBV24-1	TRBJ2-1	CATSDLLQGQGNEQFF
TRBV3-1/TRBV3-2	TRBJ2-5	CASSQGQGKETQYF
TRBV27	TRBJ1-1	CASSPRGLGLNTEAFF